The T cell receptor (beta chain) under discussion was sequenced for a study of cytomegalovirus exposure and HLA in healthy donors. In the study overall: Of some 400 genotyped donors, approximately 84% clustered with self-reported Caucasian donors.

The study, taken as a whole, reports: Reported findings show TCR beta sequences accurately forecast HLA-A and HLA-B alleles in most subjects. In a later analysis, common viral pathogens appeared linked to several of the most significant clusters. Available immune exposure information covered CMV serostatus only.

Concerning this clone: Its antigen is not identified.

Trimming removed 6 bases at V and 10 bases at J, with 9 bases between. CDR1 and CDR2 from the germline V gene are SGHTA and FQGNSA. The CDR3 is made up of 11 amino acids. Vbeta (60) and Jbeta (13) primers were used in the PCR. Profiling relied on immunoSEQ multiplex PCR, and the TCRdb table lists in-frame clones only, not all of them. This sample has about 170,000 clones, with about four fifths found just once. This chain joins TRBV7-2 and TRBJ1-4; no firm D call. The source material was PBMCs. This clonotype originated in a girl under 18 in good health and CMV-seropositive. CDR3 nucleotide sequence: TGTGCCAGCAGGGTGGAGGGAAAACTGTTTTTT. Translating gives CASRVEGKLFF.